This T cell receptor beta chain derives from a study of CD8+CD57+ T cells in acquired aplastic anemia. Patients sequenced had flow cytometry evidence of CD8+CD57+ cell expansion. Every one of the patients had aplastic anemia (severe, acquired). Germline lookup yields CDR1 DFQATT and CDR2 SNEGSKA (reference sequence). The CDR3 is 14 residues long. The study profiled TCR beta VDJ and CDR3 using genomic DNA as template. Via MiXCR, TCRdb re-called the reads, giving one row per CDR3 protein. The sample has around 210,000 distinct CDR3 sequences; 60% to 80% are singletons. For this clonotype: Mismatch with germline at one junction end may stem from a read error.

The TCR was taken from a human donor with aplastic anemia. Sequencing used sorted CD4+, CD8+, or CD8+CD57+ T cells (not recorded which) from PBMCs. This chain connects TRBV20-1 to TRBJ1-2; TRBD1 matches 9 bases. The CDR3 DNA sequence: TGCAGTGCTCGAGACAGGGGGAGAAACTATGGCTACACCTTC. Its protein is CSARDRGRNYGYTF.